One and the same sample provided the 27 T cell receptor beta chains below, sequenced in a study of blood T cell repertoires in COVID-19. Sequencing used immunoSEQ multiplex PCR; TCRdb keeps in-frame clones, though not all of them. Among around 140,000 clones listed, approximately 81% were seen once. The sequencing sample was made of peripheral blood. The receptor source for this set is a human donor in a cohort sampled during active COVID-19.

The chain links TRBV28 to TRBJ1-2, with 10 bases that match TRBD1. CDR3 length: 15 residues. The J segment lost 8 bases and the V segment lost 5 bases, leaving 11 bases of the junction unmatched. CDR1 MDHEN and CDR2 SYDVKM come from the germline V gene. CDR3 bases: TGTGCCAGCAGTGCCCCCGGGACAGGGGTGAGGGGCTACACCTTC. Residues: CASSAPGTGVRGYTF.

Here the CDR3 DNA reads TGTGCCAGCAGTAGCGGGACAGGGAATAGCAATCAGCCCCAGCATTTT. This translates into CASSSGTGNSNQPQHF. The rearrangement joins TRBV28 to TRBJ1-5; TRBD1 matches 9 bases. There are 16 residues in the CDR3. Trimming took 5 bases from V and 0 from J; bases not matched to a gene: 5. The germline V gene has CDR1 MDHEN and CDR2 SYDVKM.

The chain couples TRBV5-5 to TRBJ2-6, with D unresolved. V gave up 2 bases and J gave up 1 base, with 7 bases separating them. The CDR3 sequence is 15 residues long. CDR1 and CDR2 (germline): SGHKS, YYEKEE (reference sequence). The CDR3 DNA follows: TGTGCCAGCAGCTTCCAGTTTTCTGGGGCCAACGTCCTGACTTTC. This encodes CASSFQFSGANVLTF. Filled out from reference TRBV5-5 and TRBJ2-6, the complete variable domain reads DAGVTQSPTHLIKTRGQQVTLRCSPISGHKSVSWYQQVLGQGPQFIFQYYEKEERGRGNFPDRFSARQFPNYSSELNVNALLLGDSALYLCASSFQFSGANVLTFGAGSRLTVL.

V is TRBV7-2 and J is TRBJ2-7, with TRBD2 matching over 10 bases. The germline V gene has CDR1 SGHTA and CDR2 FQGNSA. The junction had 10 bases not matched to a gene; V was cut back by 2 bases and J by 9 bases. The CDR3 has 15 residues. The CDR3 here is CASSLTRASGSSQYF. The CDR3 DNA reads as TGTGCCAGCAGCTTAACAAGGGCTAGCGGGAGTTCGCAGTACTTC.

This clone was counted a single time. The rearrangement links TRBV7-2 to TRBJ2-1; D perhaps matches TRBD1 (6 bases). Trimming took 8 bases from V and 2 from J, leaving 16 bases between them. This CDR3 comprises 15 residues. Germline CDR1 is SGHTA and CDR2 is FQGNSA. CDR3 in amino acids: CASAWGRGTYNEQFF. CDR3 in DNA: TGTGCCAGCGCCTGGGGGCGCGGTACCTACAATGAGCAGTTCTTC.

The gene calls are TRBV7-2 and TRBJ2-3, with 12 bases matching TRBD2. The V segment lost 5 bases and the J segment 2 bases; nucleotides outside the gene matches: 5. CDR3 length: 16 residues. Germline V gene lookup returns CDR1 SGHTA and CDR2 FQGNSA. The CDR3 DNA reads TGTGCCAGCAGCCCTGGACTAGCGGGGCCCACAGATACGCAGTATTTT. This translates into CASSPGLAGPTDTQYF.

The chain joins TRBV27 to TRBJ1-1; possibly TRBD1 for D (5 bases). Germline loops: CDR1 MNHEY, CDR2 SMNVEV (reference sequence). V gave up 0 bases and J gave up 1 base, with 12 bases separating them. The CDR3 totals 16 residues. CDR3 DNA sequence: TGTGCCAGCAGTTTATCGTGGGGCCGCAGGAACACTGAAGCTTTCTTT. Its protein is CASSLSWGRRNTEAFF.

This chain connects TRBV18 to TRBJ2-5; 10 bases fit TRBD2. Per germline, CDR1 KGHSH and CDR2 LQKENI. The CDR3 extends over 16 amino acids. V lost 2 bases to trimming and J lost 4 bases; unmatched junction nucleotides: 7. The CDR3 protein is CASSPLPASGRETQYF. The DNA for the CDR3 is TGTGCCAGCTCACCATTGCCAGCTAGCGGGAGAGAGACCCAGTACTTC. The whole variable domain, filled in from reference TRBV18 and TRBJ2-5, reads NAGVMQNPRHLVRRRGQEARLRCSPMKGHSHVYWYRQLPEEGLKFMVYLQKENIIDESGMPKERFSAEFPKEGPSILRIQQVVRGDSAAYFCASSPLPASGRETQYFGPGTRLLVL.

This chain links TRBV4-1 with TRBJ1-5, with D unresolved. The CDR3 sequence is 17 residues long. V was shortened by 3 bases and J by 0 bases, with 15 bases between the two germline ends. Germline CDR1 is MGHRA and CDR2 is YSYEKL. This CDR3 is CASSQVGRMNSNQPQHF. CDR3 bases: TGCGCCAGCAGCCAGGTGGGCAGAATGAATAGCAATCAGCCCCAGCATTTT.

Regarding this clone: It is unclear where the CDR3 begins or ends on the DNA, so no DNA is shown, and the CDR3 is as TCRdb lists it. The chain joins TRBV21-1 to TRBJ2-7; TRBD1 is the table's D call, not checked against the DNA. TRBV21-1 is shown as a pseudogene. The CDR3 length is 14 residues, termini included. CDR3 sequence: CASSKWGQGSEQYF.

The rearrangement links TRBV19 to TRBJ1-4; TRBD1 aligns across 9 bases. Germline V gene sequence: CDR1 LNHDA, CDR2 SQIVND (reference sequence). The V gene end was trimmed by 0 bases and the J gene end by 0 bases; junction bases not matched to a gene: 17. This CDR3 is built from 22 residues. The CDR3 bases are TGTGCCAGTAGTATAGATCGGGACAGGGTGGACGTGGATGACGCAACTAATGAAAAACTGTTTTTT. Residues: CASSIDRDRVDVDDATNEKLFF.

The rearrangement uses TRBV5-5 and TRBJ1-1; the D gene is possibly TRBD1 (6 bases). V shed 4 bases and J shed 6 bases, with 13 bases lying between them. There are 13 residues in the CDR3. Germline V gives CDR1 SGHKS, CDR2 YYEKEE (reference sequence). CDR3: CASSGDMSSEAFF. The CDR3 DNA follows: TGTGCCAGCAGCGGGGACATGTCTTCTGAAGCTTTCTTT.

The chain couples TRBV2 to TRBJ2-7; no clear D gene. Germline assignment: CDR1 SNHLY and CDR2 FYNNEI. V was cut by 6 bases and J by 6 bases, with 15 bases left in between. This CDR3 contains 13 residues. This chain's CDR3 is CASSRLPQSEQYF. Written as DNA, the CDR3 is TGTGCCAGCAGCAGGCTACCCCAGTCCGAGCAGTACTTC.

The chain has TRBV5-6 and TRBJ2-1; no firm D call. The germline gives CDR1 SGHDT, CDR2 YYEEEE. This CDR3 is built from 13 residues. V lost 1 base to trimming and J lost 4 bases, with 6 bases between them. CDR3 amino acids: CASSLRRYNEQFF. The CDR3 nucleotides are TGTGCCAGCAGCTTGCGGCGGTACAATGAGCAGTTCTTC.

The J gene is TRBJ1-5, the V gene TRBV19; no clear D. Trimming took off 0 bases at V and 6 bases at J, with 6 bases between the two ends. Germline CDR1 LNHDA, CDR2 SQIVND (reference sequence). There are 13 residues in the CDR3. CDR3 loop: CASSIDWSQPQHF. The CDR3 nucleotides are TGTGCCAGTAGTATAGATTGGAGTCAGCCCCAGCATTTT.

CDR3 DNA: TGTGCCAGCAGCTTAGTCGACAGGGAGGCTGGCTACACCTTC. This encodes CASSLVDREAGYTF. J is TRBJ1-2 and V is TRBV7-9; TRBD1 matches at 7 bases. V was clipped by 1 base and J by 7 bases; unmatched bases: 6. Germline CDR1 SEHNR, CDR2 FQNEAQ (reference sequence). The length of the CDR3 is 14 residues.

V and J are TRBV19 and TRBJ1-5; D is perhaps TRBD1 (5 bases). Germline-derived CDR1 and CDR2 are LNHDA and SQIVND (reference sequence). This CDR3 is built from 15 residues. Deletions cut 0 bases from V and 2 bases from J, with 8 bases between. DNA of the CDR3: TGTGCCAGTAGTATAGAAGGAGGGGGCAATCAGCCCCAGCATTTT. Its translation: CASSIEGGGNQPQHF.

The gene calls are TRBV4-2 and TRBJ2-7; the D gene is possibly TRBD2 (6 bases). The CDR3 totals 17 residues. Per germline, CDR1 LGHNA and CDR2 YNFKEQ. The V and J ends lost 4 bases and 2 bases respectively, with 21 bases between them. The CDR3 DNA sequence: TGTGCCAGCAGCCTAACGCCCACGGGACTCCTAACCTACGAGCAGTACTTC. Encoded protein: CASSLTPTGLLTYEQYF.

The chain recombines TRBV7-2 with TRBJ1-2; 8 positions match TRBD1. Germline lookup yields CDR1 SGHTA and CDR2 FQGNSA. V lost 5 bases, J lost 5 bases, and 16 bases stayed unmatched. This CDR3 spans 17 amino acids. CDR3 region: CASSKDRARASEYGYTF. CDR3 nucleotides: TGTGCCAGCAGCAAGGACAGGGCGCGGGCAAGCGAATATGGCTACACCTTC.

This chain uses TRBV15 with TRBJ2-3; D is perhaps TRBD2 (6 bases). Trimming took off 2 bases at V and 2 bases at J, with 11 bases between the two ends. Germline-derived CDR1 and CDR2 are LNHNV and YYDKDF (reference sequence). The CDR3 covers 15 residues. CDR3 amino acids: CATSRSSVATDTQYF. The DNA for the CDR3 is TGTGCCACCAGCAGATCTAGCGTTGCCACAGATACGCAGTATTTT.

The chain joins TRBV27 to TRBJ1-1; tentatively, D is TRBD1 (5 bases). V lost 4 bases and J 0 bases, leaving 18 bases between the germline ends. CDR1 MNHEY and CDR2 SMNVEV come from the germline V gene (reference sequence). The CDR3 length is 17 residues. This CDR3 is CASSWRHPAGMNTEAFF. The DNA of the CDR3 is TGTGCCAGCAGTTGGCGCCACCCAGCAGGGATGAACACTGAAGCTTTCTTT.

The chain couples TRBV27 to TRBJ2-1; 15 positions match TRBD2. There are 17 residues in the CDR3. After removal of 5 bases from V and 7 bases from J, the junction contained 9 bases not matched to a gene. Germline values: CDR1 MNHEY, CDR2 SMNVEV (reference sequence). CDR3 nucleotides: TGTGCCAGCAGTCCAAGGACTAGCGGGAGGGCCGGTAATGAGCAGTTCTTC. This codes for CASSPRTSGRAGNEQFF.

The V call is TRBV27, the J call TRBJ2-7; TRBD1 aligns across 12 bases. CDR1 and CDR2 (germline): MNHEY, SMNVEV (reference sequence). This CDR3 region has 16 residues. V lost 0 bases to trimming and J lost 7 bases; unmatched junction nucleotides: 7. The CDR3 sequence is CASSLSTGQGAKEQYF. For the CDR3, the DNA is TGTGCCAGCAGTTTATCTACGGGACAGGGGGCTAAAGAGCAGTACTTC.

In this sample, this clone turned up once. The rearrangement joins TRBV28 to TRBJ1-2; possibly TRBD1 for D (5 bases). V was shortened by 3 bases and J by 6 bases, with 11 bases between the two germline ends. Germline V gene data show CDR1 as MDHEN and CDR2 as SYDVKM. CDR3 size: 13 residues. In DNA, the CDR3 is TGTGCCAGCAGTTTCCCAGGGTCGGATGGCTACACCTTC. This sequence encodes CASSFPGSDGYTF.

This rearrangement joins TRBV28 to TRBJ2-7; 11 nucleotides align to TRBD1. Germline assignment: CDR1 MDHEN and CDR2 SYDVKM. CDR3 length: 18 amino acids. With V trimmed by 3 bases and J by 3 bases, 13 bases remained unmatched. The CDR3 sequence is CASSFDRTGGLIDYEQYF. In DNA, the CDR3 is TGTGCCAGCAGTTTTGATAGGACAGGGGGCCTGATCGACTACGAGCAGTACTTC.

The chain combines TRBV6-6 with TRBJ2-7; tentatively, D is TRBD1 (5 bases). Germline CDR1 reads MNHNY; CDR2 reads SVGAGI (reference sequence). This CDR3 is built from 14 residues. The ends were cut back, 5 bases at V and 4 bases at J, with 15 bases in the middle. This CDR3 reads CASSKGAGPYEQYF. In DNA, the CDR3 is TGTGCCAGCAGTAAAGGGGCCGGGCCTTACGAGCAGTACTTC.

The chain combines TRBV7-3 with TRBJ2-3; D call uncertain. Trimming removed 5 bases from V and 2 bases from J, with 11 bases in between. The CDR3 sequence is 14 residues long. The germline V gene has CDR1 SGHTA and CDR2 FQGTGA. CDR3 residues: CASSPRQITDTQYF. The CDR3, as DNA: TGTGCCAGCAGCCCCCGACAAATCACAGATACGCAGTATTTT.